These 22 T cell receptor beta chains were sequenced from one sample in a study of cytomegalovirus exposure and HLA in healthy donors. Vbeta (60) and Jbeta (13) primers were used in the PCR. Only in-frame clones appear in the TCRdb table, and some are missing; sequencing was by immunoSEQ multiplex PCR. Its table records 150,000 to 200,000 clones. The sample was PBMCs. These TCRs come from a man younger than 45 in good health and CMV-seronegative.

The CDR3 reads CASSLVASGYNEQFF. The CDR3 DNA reads as TGCGCCAGCAGCTTGGTGGCTAGCGGGTACAATGAGCAGTTCTTC. The rearrangement joins TRBV5-1 to TRBJ2-1; 8 bases are a match to TRBD2. With 0 bases clipped from V and 4 bases from J, the junction kept 3 bases outside the gene matches. The CDR3 is 15 amino acids. CDR1 is SGHRS and CDR2 is YFSETQ in the germline V gene. Combining the CDR3 with reference TRBV5-1 and TRBJ2-1 gives the whole variable domain KAGVTQTPRYLIKTRGQQVTLSCSPISGHRSVSWYQQTPGQGLQFLFEYFSETQRNKGNFPGRFSGRQFSNSRSEMNVSTLELGDSALYLCASSLVASGYNEQFFGPGTRLTVL.

V is TRBV7-9 and J is TRBJ2-1, with TRBD2 as a possible D gene (5 bases). This CDR3 is built from 11 residues. The germline V gene has CDR1 SEHNR and CDR2 FQNEAQ (reference sequence). V gave up 5 bases and J gave up 10 bases, with 9 bases separating them. CDR3 in DNA: TGTGCCAGCAGCGGACTCTACGAGCAGTTCTTC. Translating it yields CASSGLYEQFF.

The rearrangement uses TRBV5-4 and TRBJ2-1; 14 positions agree with TRBD2. Germline CDR1 and CDR2: SGHNT and YYREEE (reference sequence). Unmatched junction bases numbered 4, after V lost 4 bases and J lost 4 bases. There are 16 residues in the CDR3. The CDR3 region is CASSPRLAGGYNEQFF. For the CDR3, the DNA is TGTGCCAGCAGCCCCCGACTAGCGGGAGGGTACAATGAGCAGTTCTTC.

V and J are TRBV29-1 and TRBJ2-1, with D possibly matching TRBD1 (6 bases). This CDR3 spans 14 amino acids. V gave up 7 bases and J gave up 5 bases, with 18 bases separating them. Per the germline V gene, CDR1 is SQVTM and CDR2 is ANQGSEA. CDR3 sequence: CSADRDKGDNEQFF. CDR3 coding DNA: TGCAGCGCCGACCGGGACAAAGGGGACAATGAGCAGTTCTTC.

The rearrangement joins TRBV7-9 to TRBJ2-5, with 7 nucleotides matching TRBD2. Germline CDR1 SEHNR, CDR2 FQNEAQ (reference sequence). CDR3 size: 14 residues. Unmatched junction bases numbered 10, after V lost 8 bases and J lost 4 bases. CDR3 coding DNA: TGTGCCAGCCGCCCGGGAGGACCAGGAGAGACCCAGTACTTC. It codes for CASRPGGPGETQYF.

The V call is TRBV10-3, the J call TRBJ2-7; D is uncertain. From germline, CDR1 is ENHRY and CDR2 SYGVKD. This CDR3 contains 16 residues. Trimming took 4 bases from V and 0 from J, leaving 16 bases between them. CDR3 DNA: TGTGCCATCAGTGTACAGTTGGTCGAGAGCTCCTACGAGCAGTACTTC. Amino acid sequence: CAISVQLVESSYEQYF.

The genes are TRBV4-2 and TRBJ1-5, with 9 bases aligning to TRBD1. V was clipped by 4 bases and J by 10 bases; unmatched bases: 14. Germline-derived CDR1 and CDR2 are LGHNA and YNFKEQ. The CDR3 consists of 16 residues. The CDR3 DNA sequence: TGTGCCAGCAGCCCATGGGGCGGGACAGGGTTACAACCCCAGCATTTT. It is translated as CASSPWGGTGLQPQHF.

The rearrangement uses TRBV6-1 and TRBJ2-5; 9 nucleotides align to TRBD1. The DNA matches TRBJ2-7 better at its end, which makes the J call doubtful. Germline V lookup: CDR1 MNHNS, CDR2 SASEGT. This CDR3 has 17 residues. The CDR3 nucleotides are TGTGCCAGCAGTGAACTCATAGGGACAGGGCACTCCTACGAGCAGTACTTC. Protein sequence: CASSELIGTGHSYEQYF.

This chain links TRBV9 with TRBJ2-7; 11 bases match TRBD2. V lost 0 bases, J lost 2 bases, and 10 bases stayed unmatched. CDR3 size: 18 residues. The germline V gene has CDR1 SGDLS and CDR2 YYNGEE. The CDR3 is CASSVGPGLAEGAYEQYF. For the CDR3, the DNA is TGTGCCAGCAGCGTAGGTCCGGGACTAGCGGAGGGGGCCTACGAGCAGTACTTC. Combining the CDR3 with reference TRBV9 and TRBJ2-7 gives the whole variable domain DSGVTQTPKHLITATGQRVTLRCSPRSGDLSVYWYQQSLDQGLQFLIQYYNGEERAKGNILERFSAQQFPDLHSELNLSSLELGDSALYFCASSVGPGLAEGAYEQYFGPGTRLTVT.

A word on this clone: Germline is not matched at one junction end, which may reflect a read error. The chain has TRBV4-2 and TRBJ1-1, with TRBD1 as a possible D gene (6 bases). The CDR3 covers 15 residues. Looked up from germline, CDR1 is LGHNA and CDR2 is YNFKEQ. The CDR3 reads CASSPSGTSNAEAFF. The CDR3 bases are TGTGCCAGCAGCCCCTCCGGGACATCGAACGCTGAAGCTTTCTTT.

V usage is TRBV19 and J usage is TRBJ1-5; 10 bases match TRBD1. CDR3 length: 17 residues. V lost 5 bases to trimming and J lost 6 bases; unmatched junction nucleotides: 13. From germline, CDR1 is LNHDA and CDR2 SQIVND (reference sequence). CDR3 region: CASSGKTGGVKGQPQHF. Written as DNA, the CDR3 is TGTGCCAGTAGTGGGAAGACAGGGGGCGTTAAGGGTCAGCCCCAGCATTTT.

The chain links TRBV5-1 to TRBJ2-1; 12 positions agree with TRBD1. V trimming: 2 bases; J trimming: 5 bases; junction bases outside the gene matches: 5. The length of the CDR3 is 16 residues. From germline, CDR1 is SGHRS and CDR2 YFSETQ. The CDR3 DNA reads TGCGCCAGCAGCTTAGCCGGGACAGGGGGCCACAATGAGCAGTTCTTC. Amino acids: CASSLAGTGGHNEQFF.

The chain is built from TRBV7-8 and TRBJ2-3, with 7 bases aligning to TRBD2. In germline, CDR1 is SGHVS, CDR2 FQNEAQ. The length of the CDR3 is 16 residues. V shed 5 bases, J shed 4 bases, and the junction held 12 bases outside the gene matches. The CDR3 DNA reads as TGTGCCAGCAGCCCGAGCCGGGCGGGAGTGGCAGATACGCAGTATTTT. Amino acids: CASSPSRAGVADTQYF.

J is TRBJ2-2 and V is TRBV11-2; possibly TRBD2 for D (6 bases). The V end lost 5 bases, the J end lost 3 bases, and 13 bases lay between the germline ends. The CDR3 consists of 15 residues. The germline CDR1 and CDR2 sequences are SGHAT and FQNNGV. The CDR3: CASSIGGIDTGELFF. CDR3 bases: TGTGCCAGCAGCATTGGGGGGATCGACACCGGGGAGCTGTTTTTT. Looking up the rest from reference TRBV11-2 and TRBJ2-2 gives the full variable domain: EAGVAQSPRYKIIEKRQSVAFWCNPISGHATLYWYQQILGQGPKLLIQFQNNGVVDDSQLPKDRFSAERLKGVDSTLKIQPAKLEDSAVYLCASSIGGIDTGELFFGEGSRLTVL.

The V and J genes are TRBV7-2 and TRBJ1-2, with D possibly TRBD1 on 5 matching bases. CDR1 SGHTA and CDR2 FQGNSA come from the germline V gene. Between the trimmed V and J ends, which lost 1 base and 7 bases, there was a span of 10 bases. CDR3 length equals 13 residues. CDR3 DNA sequence: TGTGCCAGCAGCTTAGGTCTGGGGCTTGGCTACACCTTC. Translation: CASSLGLGLGYTF.

This chain connects TRBV10-3 to TRBJ1-5, with a tentative D call TRBD1 (6 bases). The CDR3 is made up of 14 amino acids. Looked up from germline, CDR1 is ENHRY and CDR2 is SYGVKD. With 8 bases removed from V and 6 bases from J, the gap between germline ends came to 17 bases. The chain's CDR3 is CAISQGGLFQPQHF. In DNA form, the CDR3 reads TGTGCCATCTCCCAAGGGGGTTTGTTTCAGCCCCAGCATTTT.

The chain carries TRBV7-2 and TRBJ2-7; no firm D call. The CDR3 spans 11 residues. V lost 4 bases and J 2 bases, leaving 3 bases between the germline ends. CDR1 and CDR2 from the germline V gene are SGHTA and FQGNSA. The CDR3 DNA reads TGTGCCAGCAGCTCGGCCTACGAGCAGTACTTC. Translated: CASSSAYEQYF.

This rearrangement joins TRBV5-4 to TRBJ1-2, with D unclear. Between the trimmed V and J ends, which lost 0 bases and 8 bases, there was a span of 17 bases. Germline values: CDR1 SGHNT, CDR2 YYREEE (reference sequence). The CDR3 runs 15 residues. This chain's CDR3 is CASSLGQEVRRGYTF. DNA of the CDR3: TGTGCCAGCAGCTTGGGGCAGGAAGTCCGTAGGGGCTACACCTTC.

The genes are TRBV10-3 and TRBJ1-5; weak D call: TRBD1 (5 bases). CDR1 and CDR2 from the germline V gene are ENHRY and SYGVKD. The CDR3 runs to 15 residues. V lost 2 bases and J lost 3, with 11 bases in between. In DNA form, the CDR3 reads TGTGCCATCAGTGAGGCTCAGGGCAACAATCAGCCCCAGCATTTT. This codes for CAISEAQGNNQPQHF.

The chain has TRBV25-1 and TRBJ1-2, with D unresolved. Germline V lookup: CDR1 MGHDK, CDR2 SYGVNS. The V end lost 6 bases, the J end lost 4 bases, and 12 bases lay between the germline ends. The CDR3 has 13 amino acids. The chain's CDR3 is CASRKEGVYGYTF. CDR3 coding DNA: TGTGCCAGCAGGAAGGAGGGCGTCTATGGCTACACCTTC.

The V call is TRBV7-7, the J call TRBJ2-2; 8 positions agree with TRBD2. The J segment lost 0 bases and the V segment lost 5 bases, leaving 2 bases of the junction unmatched. The CDR3 consists of 15 residues. Germline V gives CDR1 SSHAT, CDR2 FNYEAQ (reference sequence). The CDR3 nucleotides read TGTGCCAGCAGCAAGACTAGCGCGAACACCGGGGAGCTGTTTTTT. This encodes CASSKTSANTGELFF.

The V and J genes are TRBV27 and TRBJ2-5; 7 nucleotides line up with TRBD2. The assigned J gene may be wrong: the sequence end matches TRBJ2-7 better. Germline values: CDR1 MNHEY, CDR2 SMNVEV (reference sequence). The CDR3 spans 12 residues. CDR3 nucleotides: TGTGCCAGCAGTTCCGGGAGGAACGAGCAGTACTTC. Translated: CASSSGRNEQYF.